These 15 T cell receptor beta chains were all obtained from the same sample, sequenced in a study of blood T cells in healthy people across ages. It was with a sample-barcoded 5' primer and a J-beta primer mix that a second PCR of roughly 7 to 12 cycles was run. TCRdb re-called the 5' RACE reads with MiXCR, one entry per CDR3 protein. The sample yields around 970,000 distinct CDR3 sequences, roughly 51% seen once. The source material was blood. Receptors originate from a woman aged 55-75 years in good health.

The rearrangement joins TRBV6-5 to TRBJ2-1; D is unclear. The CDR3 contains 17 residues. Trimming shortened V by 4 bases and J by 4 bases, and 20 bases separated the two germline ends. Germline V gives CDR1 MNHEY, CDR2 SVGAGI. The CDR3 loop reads CASSFDPTWEGYNEQFF. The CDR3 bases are TGTGCCAGCAGTTTTGATCCCACGTGGGAAGGTTACAATGAGCAGTTCTTC.

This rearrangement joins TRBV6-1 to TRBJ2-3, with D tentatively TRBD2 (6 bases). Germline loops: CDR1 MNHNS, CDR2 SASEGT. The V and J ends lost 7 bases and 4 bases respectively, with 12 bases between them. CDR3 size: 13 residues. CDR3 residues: CASTAGTPDTQYF. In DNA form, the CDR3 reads TGTGCCAGCACGGCGGGAACACCAGATACGCAGTATTTT.

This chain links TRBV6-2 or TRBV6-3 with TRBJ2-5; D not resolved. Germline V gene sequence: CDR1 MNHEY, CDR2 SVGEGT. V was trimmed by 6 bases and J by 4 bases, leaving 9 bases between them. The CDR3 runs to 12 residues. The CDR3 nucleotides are TGTGCCAGCAGAACTGACGGAGAGACCCAGTACTTC. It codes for CASRTDGETQYF.

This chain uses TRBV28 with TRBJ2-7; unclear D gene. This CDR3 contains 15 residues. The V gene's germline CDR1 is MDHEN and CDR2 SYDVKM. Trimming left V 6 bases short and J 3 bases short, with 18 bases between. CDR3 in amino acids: CASSPRANTGYEQYF. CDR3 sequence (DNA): TGTGCCAGCAGCCCCCGTGCGAATACGGGCTACGAGCAGTACTTC.

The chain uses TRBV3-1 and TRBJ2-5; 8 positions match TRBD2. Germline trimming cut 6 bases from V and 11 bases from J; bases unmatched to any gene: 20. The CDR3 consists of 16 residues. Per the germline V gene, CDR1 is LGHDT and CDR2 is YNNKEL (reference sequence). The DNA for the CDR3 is TGTGCCAGCAGTCCCTCGGCGGGAGGTATATGGGGTGAGCAGTACTTC. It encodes CASSPSAGGIWGEQYF.

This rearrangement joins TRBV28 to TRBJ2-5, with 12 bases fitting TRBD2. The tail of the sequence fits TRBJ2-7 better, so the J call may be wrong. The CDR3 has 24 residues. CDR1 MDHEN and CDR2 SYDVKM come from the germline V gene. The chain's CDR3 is CASSFYLPLKEQVKLAGGLYEQYF. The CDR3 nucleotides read TGTGCCAGCAGTTTTTACCTACCCCTAAAAGAACAGGTCAAGCTAGCGGGAGGGCTGTACGAGCAGTACTTC.

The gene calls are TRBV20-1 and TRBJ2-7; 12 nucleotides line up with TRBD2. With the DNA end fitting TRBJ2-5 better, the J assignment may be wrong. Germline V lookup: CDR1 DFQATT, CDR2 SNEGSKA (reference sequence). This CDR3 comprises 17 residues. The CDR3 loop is CSARGRGLAGPQETQYF. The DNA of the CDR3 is TGCAGTGCTAGGGGCAGGGGACTAGCGGGTCCTCAAGAGACCCAGTACTTC.

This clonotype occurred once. DNA of the CDR3: TGCAGCGTTCACGGGCCGAGCTCCTACAATGAGCAGTACTTC. As protein: CSVHGPSSYNEQYF. The chain joins TRBV29-1 to TRBJ2-1, with unresolved D. The closer fit of TRBJ2-7 to the DNA end suggests the J call may be wrong. Germline loops: CDR1 SQVTM, CDR2 ANQGSEA. The CDR3 runs to 14 residues.

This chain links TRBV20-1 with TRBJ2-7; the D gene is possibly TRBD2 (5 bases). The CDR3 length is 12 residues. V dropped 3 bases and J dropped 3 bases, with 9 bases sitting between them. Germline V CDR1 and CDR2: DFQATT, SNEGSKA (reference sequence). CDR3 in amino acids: CSARVRDYEQYF. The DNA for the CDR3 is TGCAGTGCTAGGGTCCGGGACTACGAGCAGTACTTC.

In DNA form, the CDR3 reads TGCAGTGCTAGTCCCTACAGGGTAGAGGGGGAGACCCAGTACTTC. It codes for CSASPYRVEGETQYF. The chain uses TRBV20-1 and TRBJ2-5; a possible D gene is TRBD1 (6 bases). Between the trimmed V and J ends, which lost 3 bases and 5 bases, there was a span of 19 bases. The germline V gene encodes CDR1 DFQATT and CDR2 SNEGSKA (reference sequence). The CDR3 length is 15 residues.

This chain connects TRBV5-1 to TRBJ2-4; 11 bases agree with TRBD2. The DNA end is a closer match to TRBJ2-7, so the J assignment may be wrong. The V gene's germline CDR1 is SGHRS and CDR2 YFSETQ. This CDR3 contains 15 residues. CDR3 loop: CASSGTGTSGYEQYF. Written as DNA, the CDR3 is TGCGCCAGCAGCGGGACCGGGACTAGCGGCTACGAGCAGTACTTC.

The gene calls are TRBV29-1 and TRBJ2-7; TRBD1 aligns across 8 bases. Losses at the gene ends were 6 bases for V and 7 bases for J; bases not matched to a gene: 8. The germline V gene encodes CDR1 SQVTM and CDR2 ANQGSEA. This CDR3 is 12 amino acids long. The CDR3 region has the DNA TGCAGCGTAGCCGGACAGGGTAAAGAGCAGTACTTC. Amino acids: CSVAGQGKEQYF.

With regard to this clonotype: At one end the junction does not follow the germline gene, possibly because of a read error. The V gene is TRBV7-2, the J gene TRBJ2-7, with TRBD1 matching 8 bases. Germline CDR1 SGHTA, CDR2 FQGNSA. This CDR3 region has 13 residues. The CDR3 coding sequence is TGTGCCTGCAGCTTTCCAGGGGGCGACGAGCAGTACTTC. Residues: CACSFPGGDEQYF.

The CDR3: CASSSYGTDTQYF. CDR3 nucleotides: TGTGCCAGCAGCTCTTACGGCACAGATACGCAGTATTTT. This chain uses TRBV11-1 with TRBJ2-3, with D unclear. The CDR3 is 13 residues long. In germline, CDR1 is SGHAT, CDR2 FQDESV (reference sequence). V was pared by 4 bases and J by 1 base, with 6 bases between. The entire variable domain, with the rest obtained from reference TRBV11-1 and TRBJ2-3, is as follows: EAEVAQSPRYKITEKSQAVAFWCDPISGHATLYWYRQILGQGPELLVQFQDESVVDDSQLPKDRFSAERLKGVDSTLKIQPAELGDSAMYLCASSSYGTDTQYFGPGTRLTVL.

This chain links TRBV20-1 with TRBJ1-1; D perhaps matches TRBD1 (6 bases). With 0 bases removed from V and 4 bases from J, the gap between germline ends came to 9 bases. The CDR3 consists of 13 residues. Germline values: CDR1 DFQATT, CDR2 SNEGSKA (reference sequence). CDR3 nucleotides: TGCAGTGCTAGAGATGACAGGCTCACTGAAGCTTTCTTT. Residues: CSARDDRLTEAFF.